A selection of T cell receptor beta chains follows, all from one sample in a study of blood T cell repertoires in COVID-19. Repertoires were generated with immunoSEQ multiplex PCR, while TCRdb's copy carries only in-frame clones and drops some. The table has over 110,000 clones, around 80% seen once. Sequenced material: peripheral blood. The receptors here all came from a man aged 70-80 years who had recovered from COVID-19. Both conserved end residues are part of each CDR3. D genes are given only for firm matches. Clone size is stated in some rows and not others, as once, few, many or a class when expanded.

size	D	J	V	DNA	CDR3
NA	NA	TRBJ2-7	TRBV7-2	TGTGCCAGCAGCTTTTCGCGGGAGCAGTACTTC	CASSFSREQYF
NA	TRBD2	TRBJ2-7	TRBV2	TGTGCCAGCAGTCCCGGGACTAGCGGGAGAATGTTTTACGAGCAGTACTTC	CASSPGTSGRMFYEQYF
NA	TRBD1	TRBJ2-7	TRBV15	TGTGCCACCAGCAAAGACAGGGGGCGCTGGGACGAGCAGTACTTC	CATSKDRGRWDEQYF
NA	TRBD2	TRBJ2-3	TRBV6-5	TGTGCCAGCACCCTGAGCGGGAGGGCAGATACGCAGTATTTT	CASTLSGRADTQYF
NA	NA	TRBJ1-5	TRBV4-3	TGCGCCAGCAGCCAAGATAGGGCCGGGGGTAGCAATCAGCCCCAGCATTTT	CASSQDRAGGSNQPQHF
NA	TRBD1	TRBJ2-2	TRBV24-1	TGTGCCACCAGTGGAACTTCAGGGGGCAAGGGGGAGCTGTTTTTT	CATSGTSGGKGELFF
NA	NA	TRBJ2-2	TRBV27	TGTGCCAGCCGGGACACCAACACCGGGGAGCTGTTTTTT	CASRDTNTGELFF
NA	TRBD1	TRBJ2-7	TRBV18	TGTGCCAGCTCAACGGGACAGCAGGACGAGCAGTACTTC	CASSTGQQDEQYF
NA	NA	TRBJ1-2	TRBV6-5	TGTGCCAGCTACAACAGGGCCGTGAACTATGGCTACACCTTC	CASYNRAVNYGYTF
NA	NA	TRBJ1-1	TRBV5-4	TGTGCCAGCAGGACGGGGGATGCTGAAGCTTTCTTT	CASRTGDAEAFF
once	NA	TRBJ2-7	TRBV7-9	TGTGCCAGCAGCTCTGCTCTGTGGGTCCAGGACTACGAGCAGTACTTC	CASSSALWVQDYEQYF
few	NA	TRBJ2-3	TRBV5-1	TGCGCCAGCAGCTTCTCAGCGGGTGACACAGATACGCAGTATTTT	CASSFSAGDTDTQYF
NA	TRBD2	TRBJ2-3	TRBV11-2	TGTGCCAGCAGCTTAGTAGCGGCTAGCGGGAGTTTGCGGGGAGATACGCAGTATTTT	CASSLVAASGSLRGDTQYF
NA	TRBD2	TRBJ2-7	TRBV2	TGTGCCAGCAGTTCCCTAGGGGCTAGCGGATCCTACGAGCAGTACTTC	CASSSLGASGSYEQYF
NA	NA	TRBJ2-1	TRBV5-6	TGTGCCAGCAGCTTGCCGGGGGGCGCCTACAATGAGCAGTTCTTC	CASSLPGGAYNEQFF
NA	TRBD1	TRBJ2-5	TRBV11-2	TGTGCCAGCAGCTTAGCAGGGCCAGGGGGAGAGACCCAGTACTTC	CASSLAGPGGETQYF
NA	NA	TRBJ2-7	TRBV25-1	TGTGCCAGCAGTGAATCCGCAGAAAGCTCCTACGAGCAGTACTTC	CASSESAESSYEQYF
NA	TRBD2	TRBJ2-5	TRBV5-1	TGCGCCAGCAGCCCGCGGACTAGCGCCCTCCGGGAGACCCAGTACTTC	CASSPRTSALRETQYF
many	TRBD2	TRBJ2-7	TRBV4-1	TGCGCCAGCAGCCAAGATCTTTCGGGGGGGAAACCCTACGAGCAGTACTTC	CASSQDLSGGKPYEQYF
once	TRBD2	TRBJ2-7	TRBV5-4	TGTGCCAGCAGCCCCTGGACTAGCGGGCGTAGCGAGCAGTACTTC	CASSPWTSGRSEQYF
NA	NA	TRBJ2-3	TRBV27	TGTGCCAGCAGTCTCCGGGACTCCACAGATACGCAGTATTTT	CASSLRDSTDTQYF
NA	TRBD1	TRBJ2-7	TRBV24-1	TGTGCCACCAGTTGCGACAGGGGAGCCTCCTACGAGCAGTACTTC	CATSCDRGASYEQYF
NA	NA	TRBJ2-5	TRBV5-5	TGTGCCAGCATCCTTAGCCAGACCCAGTACTTC	CASILSQTQYF
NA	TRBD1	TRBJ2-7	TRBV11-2	TGTGCCAGCAGCTTAGTCTCAGGGGGACCCTACGAGCAGTACTTC	CASSLVSGGPYEQYF
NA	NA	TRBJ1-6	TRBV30	TGTGCCTGGGGATCCCTTGGCAGCTATAATTCACCCCTCCACTTT	CAWGSLGSYNSPLHF
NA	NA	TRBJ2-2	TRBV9	TGTGCCAGCAGCGTAGCGGTCGGGGAGCTGTTTTTT	CASSVAVGELFF
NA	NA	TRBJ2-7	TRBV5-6	TGTGCCAGCAGCCGTGGGTCGGGGGACGAGCAGTACTTC	CASSRGSGDEQYF
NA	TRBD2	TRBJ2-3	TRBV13	TGTGCCAGCAGCCGCGCGTCAGTAGCGGGACCCGCAGATACGCAGTATTTT	CASSRASVAGPADTQYF
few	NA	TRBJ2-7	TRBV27	TGTGCCAGCAGTTATTCGACTATTACCAGTGGGATCTACGAGCAGTACTTC	CASSYSTITSGIYEQYF
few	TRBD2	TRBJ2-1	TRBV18	TGTGCCAGCTCACTGGGACTAGCGGGGAACAATGAGCAGTTCTTC	CASSLGLAGNNEQFF
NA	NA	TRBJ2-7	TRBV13	TGTGCCAGCAGCTCACTATGGACCGGCGTCGGGACACCAGGAGAGCAGTACTTC	CASSSLWTGVGTPGEQYF
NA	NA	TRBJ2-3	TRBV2	TGTGCCAGCAGGGGACTTTTCACAGATACGCAGTATTTT	CASRGLFTDTQYF
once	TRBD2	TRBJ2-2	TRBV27	TGTGCCAGCAGTTTAAGTCTAGCGGGATTTAGAGGCGGGGAGCTGTTTTTT	CASSLSLAGFRGGELFF
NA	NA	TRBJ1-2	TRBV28	TGTGCCAGCAGTTCAAGGGGCCGGAACTATGGCTACACCTTC	CASSSRGRNYGYTF
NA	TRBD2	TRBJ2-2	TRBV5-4	TGTGCCAGCACGCATCTAGCGGGAGGTTGGACCGGGGAGCTGTTTTTT	CASTHLAGGWTGELFF
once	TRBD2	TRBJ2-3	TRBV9	TGTGCCAGCAGCGGAGCGGGGGGCCGTTTAGATACGCAGTATTTT	CASSGAGGRLDTQYF
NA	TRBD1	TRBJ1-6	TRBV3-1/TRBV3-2	TGTGCCAGCAGCCAGTACGAAGGGACAGATAATTCACCCCTCCACTTT	CASSQYEGTDNSPLHF
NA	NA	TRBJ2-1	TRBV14	TGTGCCAGCAGCCTCAACCCTAGCGCTCCCTATGAGCAGTTCTTC	CASSLNPSAPYEQFF
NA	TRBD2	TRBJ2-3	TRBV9	TGTGCCAGCAGCCCCAGACTAGCGGGAGTTGATACGCAGTATTTT	CASSPRLAGVDTQYF
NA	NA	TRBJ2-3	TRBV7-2	TGTGCCAGCAGCTTAGCGGGAGGCACAGATACGCAGTATTTT	CASSLAGGTDTQYF
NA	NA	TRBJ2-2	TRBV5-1	TGCGCCAGCAGCTTCGAACCGACTAAGCTGTTTTTT	CASSFEPTKLFF
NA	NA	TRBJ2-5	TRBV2	TGTGCCAGCAGCCAACTGCACGGTCAAGAGACCCAGTACTTC	CASSQLHGQETQYF
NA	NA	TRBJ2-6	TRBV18	TGTGCCAGCTCACCATCAGGGGCTGGGGCCAACGTCCTGACTTTC	CASSPSGAGANVLTF
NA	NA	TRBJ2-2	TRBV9	TGTGCCAGCAGCGTTTTCGAGGTCGTGGACACCGGGGAGCTGTTTTTT	CASSVFEVVDTGELFF
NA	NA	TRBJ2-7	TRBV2	TGTGCCAGCAGGATCCGGGTCTTTTCCTACGAGCAGTACTTC	CASRIRVFSYEQYF
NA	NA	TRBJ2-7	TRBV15	TGTGCCACCAGCAGGAAAGTGAGCTCCTACGAGCAGTACTTC	CATSRKVSSYEQYF
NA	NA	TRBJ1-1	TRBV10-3	TGTGCCATCAGCCAAGGGGGGGGCACTGAAGCTTTCTTT	CAISQGGGTEAFF
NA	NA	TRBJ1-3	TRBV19	TGTGCCAGTAAGGGGATCGCCTCTGGAAACACCATATATTTT	CASKGIASGNTIYF
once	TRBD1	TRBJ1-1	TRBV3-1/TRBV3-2	TGTGCCAGCAGCCCAACAGGGGCGCCTGGCACTGAAGCTTTCTTT	CASSPTGAPGTEAFF